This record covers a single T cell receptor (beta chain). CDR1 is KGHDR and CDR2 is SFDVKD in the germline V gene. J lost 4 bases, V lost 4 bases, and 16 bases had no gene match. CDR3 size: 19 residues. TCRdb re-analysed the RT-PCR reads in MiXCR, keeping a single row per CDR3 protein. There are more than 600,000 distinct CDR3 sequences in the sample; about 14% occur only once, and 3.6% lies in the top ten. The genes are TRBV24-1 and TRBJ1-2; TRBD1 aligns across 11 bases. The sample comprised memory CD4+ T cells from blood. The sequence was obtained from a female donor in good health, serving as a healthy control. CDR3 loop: CATSDNTWTGGGRGYGYTF. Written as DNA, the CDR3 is TGTGCCACCAGTGACAATACTTGGACAGGGGGCGGACGAGGCTATGGCTACACCTTC.